The rows below give T cell receptor beta chains drawn from one sample of a study of blood T cell repertoires in COVID-19. Measured with immunoSEQ multiplex PCR; TCRdb has only the in-frame clones, and not every one. In the table there are roughly 260,000 clones, approximately 85% of which are singletons. Sequenced material: PBMCs or T cells enriched from blood (not recorded which). The receptors were gathered from a woman aged 45 to 65 who had recovered from COVID-19. Both conserved end residues are part of each CDR3. D genes are given only for firm matches. Clone size is shown for a subset of rows, as once, few, many or a class of expanded clone.

abundance: .; v_gene: TRBV3-1/TRBV3-2; len: 17; d_gene: .; j_gene: TRBJ2-7; CDR3nt: TGTGCCAGCAGCCAAGTTTTAGGTGGCAAGGGGGCCTACGAGCAGTACTTC; CDR3aa: CASSQVLGGKGAYEQYF
abundance: .; v_gene: TRBV7-2; len: 16; d_gene: TRBD2; j_gene: TRBJ2-1; CDR3nt: TGTGCCAGCAGCTTAAGGGCGGGGCTAGCGGGAGGAGAGCAGTTCTTC; CDR3aa: CASSLRAGLAGGEQFF
abundance: .; v_gene: TRBV30; len: 13; d_gene: .; j_gene: TRBJ1-6; CDR3nt: TGTGCCTGGACCGTGGAGACTAGGTCACCCCTCCACTTT; CDR3aa: CAWTVETRSPLHF
abundance: .; v_gene: TRBV4-1; len: 15; d_gene: .; j_gene: TRBJ1-1; CDR3nt: TGCGCCAGCAGCCAAGGAGAGTCCGGGAACACTGAAGCTTTCTTT; CDR3aa: CASSQGESGNTEAFF
abundance: once; v_gene: TRBV7-3; len: 14; d_gene: TRBD1; j_gene: TRBJ1-1; CDR3nt: TGTGCCAGCAGCTTACTCGCAGGGGGCGCTGAAGCTTTCTTT; CDR3aa: CASSLLAGGAEAFF
abundance: .; v_gene: TRBV5-1; len: 15; d_gene: .; j_gene: TRBJ1-2; CDR3nt: TGCGCCAGCAGCCCCCTCTTGGCGGGGGGTTATGGCTACACCTTC; CDR3aa: CASSPLLAGGYGYTF
abundance: .; v_gene: TRBV28; len: 15; d_gene: .; j_gene: TRBJ1-4; CDR3nt: TGTGCCAGCAGTTTAACCGGGATCGGGGGAGAAAAACTGTTTTTT; CDR3aa: CASSLTGIGGEKLFF
abundance: .; v_gene: TRBV6-6; len: 13; d_gene: .; j_gene: TRBJ1-2; CDR3nt: TGTGCCAGCAGCCCTGTTCGGGACTATGGCTACACCTTC; CDR3aa: CASSPVRDYGYTF
abundance: .; v_gene: TRBV5-1; len: 15; d_gene: TRBD2; j_gene: TRBJ2-3; CDR3nt: TGCGCCAGCAGCTGGGGGACTAGCGGCACAGATACGCAGTATTTT; CDR3aa: CASSWGTSGTDTQYF
abundance: few; v_gene: TRBV5-1; len: 15; d_gene: TRBD1; j_gene: TRBJ2-1; CDR3nt: TGCGCCAGCAGCTTGGCCGGGACAGGGCGCAATGAGCAGTTCTTC; CDR3aa: CASSLAGTGRNEQFF
abundance: .; v_gene: TRBV28; len: 15; d_gene: TRBD1; j_gene: TRBJ1-2; CDR3nt: TGTGCCAGCAGTTTTAAGGACAGGTGGAACTATGGCTACACCTTC; CDR3aa: CASSFKDRWNYGYTF
abundance: once; v_gene: TRBV10-3; len: 14; d_gene: TRBD1; j_gene: TRBJ1-2; CDR3nt: TGTGCCGTCAGGACAGGGAGCAGTATCTATGGCTACACCTTC; CDR3aa: CAVRTGSSIYGYTF
abundance: once; v_gene: TRBV10-2; len: 17; d_gene: .; j_gene: TRBJ1-5; CDR3nt: TGCGCCAGCAGTGAAGGGCCCCCAGGGGTTGCCAATCAGCCCCAGCATTTT; CDR3aa: CASSEGPPGVANQPQHF
abundance: few; v_gene: TRBV19; len: 17; d_gene: TRBD1; j_gene: TRBJ1-2; CDR3nt: TGTGCCAGTAGTATCGGCGGGACAGGGGGCGCAAGGTATGGCTACACCTTC; CDR3aa: CASSIGGTGGARYGYTF
abundance: once; v_gene: TRBV5-8; len: 12; d_gene: .; j_gene: TRBJ1-6; CDR3nt: TGTGCCAGCAGCTTACTAGTCTCACCCCTCCACTTT; CDR3aa: CASSLLVSPLHF
abundance: few; v_gene: TRBV7-2; len: 15; d_gene: TRBD2; j_gene: TRBJ2-7; CDR3nt: TGTGCCAGCAGCCAATCTAGCGGGAGTGGATACGAGCAGTACTTC; CDR3aa: CASSQSSGSGYEQYF
abundance: once; v_gene: TRBV28; len: 15; d_gene: .; j_gene: TRBJ1-6; CDR3nt: TGTGCCAGCAGTTCCGCAGGAATCGGTAATTCACCCCTCCACTTT; CDR3aa: CASSSAGIGNSPLHF
abundance: .; v_gene: TRBV28; len: 15; d_gene: TRBD1; j_gene: TRBJ1-4; CDR3nt: TGTGCCAGCAGACCCCGACAGGGTGGTAATGAAAAACTGTTTTTT; CDR3aa: CASRPRQGGNEKLFF
abundance: .; v_gene: TRBV6-1; len: 17; d_gene: .; j_gene: TRBJ1-2; CDR3nt: TGTGCCAGCAGTGGGACAACTTATTGGGGGGTAACGGAAGGCTACACCTTC; CDR3aa: CASSGTTYWGVTEGYTF
abundance: .; v_gene: TRBV9; len: 14; d_gene: TRBD1; j_gene: TRBJ1-1; CDR3nt: TGTGCCAGCAGCGTAGAACAGGGGAGCACTGAAGCTTTCTTT; CDR3aa: CASSVEQGSTEAFF
abundance: few; v_gene: TRBV4-2; len: 14; d_gene: .; j_gene: TRBJ2-7; CDR3nt: TGTGCCAGCAGCCAAGGAACGGGTGACTTCGAGCAGTACTTC; CDR3aa: CASSQGTGDFEQYF
abundance: .; v_gene: TRBV5-4; len: 15; d_gene: TRBD1; j_gene: TRBJ1-6; CDR3nt: TGTGCCAGCAGCCGGGGACAGGGGGCGGATTCACCCCTCCACTTT; CDR3aa: CASSRGQGADSPLHF
abundance: .; v_gene: TRBV7-3; len: 16; d_gene: TRBD2; j_gene: TRBJ2-1; CDR3nt: TGTGCCAGCAGCCCGTCGCTAGCGGGAGGCAGAAATGAGCAGTTCTTC; CDR3aa: CASSPSLAGGRNEQFF
abundance: .; v_gene: TRBV9; len: 14; d_gene: TRBD2; j_gene: TRBJ2-7; CDR3nt: TGTGCCAGCAGCGTAGGGCGGGAGGGAGGCGAGCAGTACTTC; CDR3aa: CASSVGREGGEQYF
abundance: .; v_gene: TRBV5-8; len: 15; d_gene: .; j_gene: TRBJ1-2; CDR3nt: TGTGCCAGCAGCTTGGTGGTAGGGGATAACTATGGCTACACCTTC; CDR3aa: CASSLVVGDNYGYTF
abundance: .; v_gene: TRBV19; len: 15; d_gene: .; j_gene: TRBJ2-1; CDR3nt: TGTGCCAGTACCCCCAGACGGGCGGGAAAGGCTGAGCAGTTCTTC; CDR3aa: CASTPRRAGKAEQFF
abundance: .; v_gene: TRBV29-1; len: 12; d_gene: .; j_gene: TRBJ2-3; CDR3nt: TGCAGCGCCCGACTGAGCACAGATACGCAGTATTTT; CDR3aa: CSARLSTDTQYF
abundance: .; v_gene: TRBV6-5; len: 15; d_gene: TRBD1; j_gene: TRBJ1-1; CDR3nt: TGTGCCAGCAGTTACTCTCGACAGGGACGCACTGAAGCTTTCTTT; CDR3aa: CASSYSRQGRTEAFF
abundance: .; v_gene: TRBV6-5; len: 15; d_gene: .; j_gene: TRBJ2-7; CDR3nt: TGTGCCAGCAGTTACTTATCTCTAGCCTACTACGAGCAGTACTTC; CDR3aa: CASSYLSLAYYEQYF
abundance: .; v_gene: TRBV7-8; len: 13; d_gene: TRBD1; j_gene: TRBJ1-2; CDR3nt: TGTGCCAGCAGCTTATCAGGGGGCGCGGGCTACACCTTC; CDR3aa: CASSLSGGAGYTF
abundance: .; v_gene: TRBV12-3/TRBV12-4; len: 13; d_gene: .; j_gene: TRBJ1-2; CDR3nt: TGTGCCAGCAGTTTAAGACTCAACTATGGCTACACCTTC; CDR3aa: CASSLRLNYGYTF
abundance: .; v_gene: TRBV12-5; len: 16; d_gene: .; j_gene: TRBJ1-5; CDR3nt: TGTGCTAGTGGAAGATCCGGGACAACTAGCAATCAGCCCCAGCATTTT; CDR3aa: CASGRSGTTSNQPQHF
abundance: .; v_gene: TRBV28; len: 13; d_gene: .; j_gene: TRBJ2-7; CDR3nt: TGTGCCAGCAGTTTATCGAACAGTTACGAGCAGTACTTC; CDR3aa: CASSLSNSYEQYF
abundance: .; v_gene: TRBV7-2; len: 15; d_gene: .; j_gene: TRBJ2-3; CDR3nt: TGTGCCAGCACCCCGAGGGCGGGACTCACAGATACGCAGTATTTT; CDR3aa: CASTPRAGLTDTQYF
abundance: .; v_gene: TRBV5-1; len: 14; d_gene: .; j_gene: TRBJ1-4; CDR3nt: TGCGCCAGCAGCTTCGGGACACTCAATGAAAAACTGTTTTTT; CDR3aa: CASSFGTLNEKLFF
abundance: .; v_gene: TRBV29-1; len: 18; d_gene: TRBD2; j_gene: TRBJ2-3; CDR3nt: TGCAGCGTTTGGGGCTTCGGGACTAGCGGGAGGTTTGAAGATACGCAGTATTTT; CDR3aa: CSVWGFGTSGRFEDTQYF
abundance: .; v_gene: TRBV5-1; len: 15; d_gene: .; j_gene: TRBJ2-5; CDR3nt: TGCGCCAGCAGCTTGAACCCGGGTCCCTCGGAGACCCAGTACTTC; CDR3aa: CASSLNPGPSETQYF
abundance: .; v_gene: TRBV28; len: 11; d_gene: .; j_gene: TRBJ2-1; CDR3nt: TGTGCCAGCAGTCCCTCTAGGGAGCAGTTCTTC; CDR3aa: CASSPSREQFF
abundance: .; v_gene: TRBV5-5; len: 15; d_gene: TRBD1; j_gene: TRBJ2-3; CDR3nt: TGTGCCAGCAGCAGGGGACAGGGGGCGCAAGATACGCAGTATTTT; CDR3aa: CASSRGQGAQDTQYF
abundance: .; v_gene: TRBV14; len: 13; d_gene: .; j_gene: TRBJ1-1; CDR3nt: TGTGCCAGCAGCAGGGGGTTGAACACTGAAGCTTTCTTT; CDR3aa: CASSRGLNTEAFF
abundance: .; v_gene: TRBV13; len: 13; d_gene: .; j_gene: TRBJ2-1; CDR3nt: TGTGCCAGCAGCCCACAGGGTAACAATGAGCAGTTCTTC; CDR3aa: CASSPQGNNEQFF
abundance: .; v_gene: TRBV5-1; len: 16; d_gene: TRBD1; j_gene: TRBJ1-2; CDR3nt: TGCGCCAGCAGCTTTATGACAGGGGGCCTCAACTATGGCTACACCTTC; CDR3aa: CASSFMTGGLNYGYTF
abundance: few; v_gene: TRBV6-5; len: 13; d_gene: .; j_gene: TRBJ1-5; CDR3nt: TGTGCCAGCAGTTACTCGTCCGGTCAGCCCCAGCATTTT; CDR3aa: CASSYSSGQPQHF
abundance: .; v_gene: TRBV5-6; len: 13; d_gene: .; j_gene: TRBJ1-1; CDR3nt: TGTGCCAGCAGCGTATATATGAACACTGAAGCTTTCTTT; CDR3aa: CASSVYMNTEAFF
abundance: .; v_gene: TRBV5-1; len: 17; d_gene: TRBD2; j_gene: TRBJ2-2; CDR3nt: TGCGCCAGCAGCTTGGCCAGGGCGGGAGCGAACACCGGGGAGCTGTTTTTT; CDR3aa: CASSLARAGANTGELFF
abundance: once; v_gene: TRBV28; len: 14; d_gene: .; j_gene: TRBJ2-1; CDR3nt: TGTGCCAGCACTAAAGGCGGAGGGGTCAATGAGCAGTTCTTC; CDR3aa: CASTKGGGVNEQFF
abundance: .; v_gene: TRBV6-5; len: 14; d_gene: .; j_gene: TRBJ2-7; CDR3nt: TGTGCCAGCAGTTACGGGCAGGCCTCCTACGAGCAGTACTTC; CDR3aa: CASSYGQASYEQYF
abundance: .; v_gene: TRBV27; len: 15; d_gene: TRBD1; j_gene: TRBJ2-1; CDR3nt: TGTGCCAGCAGTTTGTCCGGGACAGGGAGGAATGAGCAGTTCTTC; CDR3aa: CASSLSGTGRNEQFF
abundance: .; v_gene: TRBV28; len: 11; d_gene: .; j_gene: TRBJ1-1; CDR3nt: TGTGCCAGCAGTCCGTTCACTGAAGCTTTCTTT; CDR3aa: CASSPFTEAFF
abundance: .; v_gene: TRBV4-2; len: 15; d_gene: TRBD1; j_gene: TRBJ1-2; CDR3nt: TGTGCCAGCAGCCAACCTAACAGGGGTGACTATGGCTACACCTTC; CDR3aa: CASSQPNRGDYGYTF
abundance: .; v_gene: TRBV19; len: 14; d_gene: TRBD1; j_gene: TRBJ2-1; CDR3nt: TGTGCCAGTAGTATTTGGACAGGGGACAATGAGCAGTTCTTC; CDR3aa: CASSIWTGDNEQFF
abundance: .; v_gene: TRBV18; len: 13; d_gene: .; j_gene: TRBJ1-5; CDR3nt: TGTGCCAGCTCACCCGAGGGCGATCAGCCCCAGCATTTT; CDR3aa: CASSPEGDQPQHF
abundance: .; v_gene: TRBV2; len: 11; d_gene: .; j_gene: TRBJ2-7; CDR3nt: TGTGCCAGCAGTGACAGCTACGAGCAGTACTTC; CDR3aa: CASSDSYEQYF
abundance: .; v_gene: TRBV3-1/TRBV3-2; len: 14; d_gene: TRBD1; j_gene: TRBJ1-1; CDR3nt: TGTGCCAGCAGCCTAACAGGGGGGAACACTGAAGCTTTCTTT; CDR3aa: CASSLTGGNTEAFF
abundance: .; v_gene: TRBV5-1; len: 14; d_gene: .; j_gene: TRBJ2-7; CDR3nt: TGCGCCAGCAGCTTGGATCGGGGGGCGGATGAGCAGTACTTC; CDR3aa: CASSLDRGADEQYF
abundance: .; v_gene: TRBV27; len: 14; d_gene: TRBD1; j_gene: TRBJ1-4; CDR3nt: TGTGCCAGCAGTCGTACAGGGGCGGATGAAAAACTGTTTTTT; CDR3aa: CASSRTGADEKLFF